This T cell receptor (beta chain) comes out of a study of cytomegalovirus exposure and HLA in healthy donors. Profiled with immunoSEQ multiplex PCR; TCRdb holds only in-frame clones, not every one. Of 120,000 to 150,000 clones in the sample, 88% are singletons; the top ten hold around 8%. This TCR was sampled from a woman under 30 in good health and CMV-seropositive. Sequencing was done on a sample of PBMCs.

CDR3: CASSRGQGDSGNTIYF. The CDR3, as DNA: TGCGCCAGCAGCCGGGGCCAAGGCGACTCTGGAAACACCATATATTTT. The rearrangement joins TRBV4-3 to TRBJ1-3; possible D gene TRBD1, 5 bases. Trimming left V 4 bases short and J 0 bases short, with 13 bases between. There are 16 residues in the CDR3. Germline V lookup: CDR1 LGHNA, CDR2 YSLEER.